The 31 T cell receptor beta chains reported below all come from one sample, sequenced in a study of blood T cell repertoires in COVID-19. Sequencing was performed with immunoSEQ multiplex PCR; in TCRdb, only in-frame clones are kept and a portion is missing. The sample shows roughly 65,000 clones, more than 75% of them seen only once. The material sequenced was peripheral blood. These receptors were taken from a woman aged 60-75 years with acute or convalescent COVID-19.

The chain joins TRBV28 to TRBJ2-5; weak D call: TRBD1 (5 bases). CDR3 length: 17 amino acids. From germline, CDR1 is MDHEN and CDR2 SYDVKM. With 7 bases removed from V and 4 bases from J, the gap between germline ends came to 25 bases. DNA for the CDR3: TGTGCCAGCAAACCCCCCCGAGAAAGGGGCCCCCGAGAGACCCAGTACTTC. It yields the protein CASKPPRERGPRETQYF.

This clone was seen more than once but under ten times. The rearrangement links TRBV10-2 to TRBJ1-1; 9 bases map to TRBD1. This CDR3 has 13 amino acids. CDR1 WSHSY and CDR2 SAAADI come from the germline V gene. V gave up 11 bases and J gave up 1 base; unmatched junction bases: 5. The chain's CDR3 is CAGGQGWNTEAFF. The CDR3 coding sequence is TGCGCCGGAGGACAGGGGTGGAACACTGAAGCTTTCTTT.

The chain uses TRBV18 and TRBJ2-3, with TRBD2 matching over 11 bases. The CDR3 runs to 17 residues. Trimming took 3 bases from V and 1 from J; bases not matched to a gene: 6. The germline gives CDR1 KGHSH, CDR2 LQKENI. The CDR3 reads CASSPIQLAGGTDTQYF. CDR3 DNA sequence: TGTGCCAGCTCACCTATTCAACTAGCGGGGGGCACAGATACGCAGTATTTT.

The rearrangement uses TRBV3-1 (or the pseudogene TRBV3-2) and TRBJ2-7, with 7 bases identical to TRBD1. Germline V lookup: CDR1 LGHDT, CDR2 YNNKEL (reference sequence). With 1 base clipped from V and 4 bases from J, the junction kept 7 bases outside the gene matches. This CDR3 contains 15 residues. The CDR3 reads CASSQGRHRGYEQYF. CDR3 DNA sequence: TGTGCCAGCAGCCAAGGTCGGCACAGGGGATACGAGCAGTACTTC.

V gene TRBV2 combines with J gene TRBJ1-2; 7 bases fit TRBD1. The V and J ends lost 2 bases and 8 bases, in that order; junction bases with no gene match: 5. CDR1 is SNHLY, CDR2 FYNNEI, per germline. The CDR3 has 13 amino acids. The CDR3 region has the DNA TGTGCCAGCAGTGAATTTAGGGGGCGAGGCTACACCTTC. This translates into CASSEFRGRGYTF.

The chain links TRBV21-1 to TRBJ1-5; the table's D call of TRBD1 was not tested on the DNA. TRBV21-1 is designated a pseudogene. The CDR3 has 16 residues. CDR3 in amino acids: CASSSHSGVLNQPQHF. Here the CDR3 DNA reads TGTGCCAGCAGCAGTCACTCAGGGGTCCTAAATCAGCCCCAGCATTTT.

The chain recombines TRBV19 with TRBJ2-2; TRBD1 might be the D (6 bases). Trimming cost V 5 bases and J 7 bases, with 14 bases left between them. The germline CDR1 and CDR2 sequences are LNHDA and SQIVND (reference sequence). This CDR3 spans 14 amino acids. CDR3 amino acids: CASSPQGLSGELFF. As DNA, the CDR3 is TGTGCCAGTAGTCCCCAGGGGCTGAGCGGGGAGCTGTTTTTT.

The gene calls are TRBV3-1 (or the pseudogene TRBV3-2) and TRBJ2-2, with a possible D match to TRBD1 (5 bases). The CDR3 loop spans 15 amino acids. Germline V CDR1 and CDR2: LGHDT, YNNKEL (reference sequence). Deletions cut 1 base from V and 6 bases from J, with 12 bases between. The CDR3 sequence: CASSQGIRVPGELFF. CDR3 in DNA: TGTGCCAGCAGCCAAGGGATCAGGGTTCCCGGGGAGCTGTTTTTT.

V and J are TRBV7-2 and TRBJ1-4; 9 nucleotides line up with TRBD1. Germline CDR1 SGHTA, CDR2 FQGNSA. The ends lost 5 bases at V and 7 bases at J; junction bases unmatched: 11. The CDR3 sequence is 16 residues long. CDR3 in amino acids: CASSLDSGTGSEKLFF. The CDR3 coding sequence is TGTGCCAGCAGCCTAGATTCCGGGACAGGGAGTGAAAAACTGTTTTTT.

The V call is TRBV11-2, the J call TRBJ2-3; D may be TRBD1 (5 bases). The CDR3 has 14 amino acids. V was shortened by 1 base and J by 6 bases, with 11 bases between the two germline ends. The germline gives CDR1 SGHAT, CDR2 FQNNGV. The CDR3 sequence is CASSLVSRADTQYF. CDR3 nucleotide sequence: TGTGCCAGCAGCTTAGTATCCAGGGCGGATACGCAGTATTTT.

CDR3: CASSWKLRENTEAFF. The DNA for the CDR3 is TGTGCCAGCAGTTGGAAACTCAGGGAGAACACTGAAGCTTTCTTT. The chain recombines TRBV6-5 with TRBJ1-1; the D gene is possibly TRBD1 (5 bases). Trimming removed 4 bases at V and 1 base at J, with 13 bases between. The CDR3 has 15 amino acids. Germline V gene data show CDR1 as MNHEY and CDR2 as SVGAGI.

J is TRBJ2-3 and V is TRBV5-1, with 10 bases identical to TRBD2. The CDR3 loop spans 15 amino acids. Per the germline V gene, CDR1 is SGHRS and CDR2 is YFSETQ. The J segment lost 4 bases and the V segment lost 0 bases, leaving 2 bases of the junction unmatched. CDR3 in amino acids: CASSLEAGGPDTQYF. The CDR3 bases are TGCGCCAGCAGCTTGGAAGCGGGGGGGCCAGATACGCAGTATTTT.

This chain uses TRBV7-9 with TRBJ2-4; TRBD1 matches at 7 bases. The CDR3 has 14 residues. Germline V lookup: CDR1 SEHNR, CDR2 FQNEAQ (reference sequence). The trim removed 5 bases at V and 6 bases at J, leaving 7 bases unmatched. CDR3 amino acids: CASSRTGVPNIQYF. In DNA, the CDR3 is TGTGCCAGCAGCAGAACAGGGGTACCAAACATTCAGTACTTC. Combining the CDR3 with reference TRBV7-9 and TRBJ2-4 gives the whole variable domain DTGVSQNPRHKITKRGQNVTFRCDPISEHNRLYWYRQTLGQGPEFLTYFQNEAQLEKSRLLSDRFSAERPKGSFSTLEIQRTEQGDSAMYLCASSRTGVPNIQYFGAGTRLSVL.

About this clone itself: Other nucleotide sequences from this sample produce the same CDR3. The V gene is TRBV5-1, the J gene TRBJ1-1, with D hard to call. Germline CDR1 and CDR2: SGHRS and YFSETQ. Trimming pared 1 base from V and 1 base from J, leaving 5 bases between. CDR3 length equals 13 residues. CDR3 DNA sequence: TGCGCCAGCAGCTTGTCCCAGAACACTGAAGCTTTCTTT. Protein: CASSLSQNTEAFF.

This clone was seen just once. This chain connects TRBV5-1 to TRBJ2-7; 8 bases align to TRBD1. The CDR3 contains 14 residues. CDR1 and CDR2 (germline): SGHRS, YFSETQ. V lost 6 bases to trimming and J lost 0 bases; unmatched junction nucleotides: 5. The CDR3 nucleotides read TGCGCCAGCAATTTGGGGACAGGCTCCTACGAGCAGTACTTC. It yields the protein CASNLGTGSYEQYF.

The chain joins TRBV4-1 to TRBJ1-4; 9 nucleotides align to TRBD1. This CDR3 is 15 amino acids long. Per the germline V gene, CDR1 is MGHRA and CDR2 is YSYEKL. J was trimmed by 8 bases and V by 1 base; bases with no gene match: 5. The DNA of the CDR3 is TGCGCCAGCAGCCAAGCACAGGGGGCAGGGGAAAAACTGTTTTTT. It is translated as CASSQAQGAGEKLFF.

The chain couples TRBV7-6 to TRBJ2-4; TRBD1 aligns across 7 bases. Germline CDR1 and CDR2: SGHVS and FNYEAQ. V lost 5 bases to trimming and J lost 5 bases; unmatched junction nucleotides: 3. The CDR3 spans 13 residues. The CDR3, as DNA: TGTGCCAGCAGCACCGGGACAGAAAACATTCAGTACTTC. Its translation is CASSTGTENIQYF.

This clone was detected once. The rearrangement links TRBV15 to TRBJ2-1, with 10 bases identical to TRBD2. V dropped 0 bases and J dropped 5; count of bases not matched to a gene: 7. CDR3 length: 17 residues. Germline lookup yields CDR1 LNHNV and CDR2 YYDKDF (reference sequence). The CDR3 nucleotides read TGTGCCACCAGCAGAGAGAGCGGGGGGGCCTTTAACAATGAGCAGTTCTTC. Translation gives CATSRESGGAFNNEQFF.

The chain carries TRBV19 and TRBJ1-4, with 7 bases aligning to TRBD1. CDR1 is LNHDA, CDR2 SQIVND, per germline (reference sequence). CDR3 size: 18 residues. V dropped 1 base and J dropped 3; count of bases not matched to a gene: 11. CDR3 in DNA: TGTGCCAGTAGTATAGTTTTTGGTTTAAGGGGGCCTAATGAAAAACTGTTTTTT. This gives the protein CASSIVFGLRGPNEKLFF.

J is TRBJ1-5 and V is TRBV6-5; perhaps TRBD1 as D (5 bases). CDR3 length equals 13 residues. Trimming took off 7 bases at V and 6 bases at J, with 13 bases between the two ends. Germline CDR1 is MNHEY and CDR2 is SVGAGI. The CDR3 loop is CASTKGQGQPQHF. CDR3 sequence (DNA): TGTGCCAGCACGAAGGGCCAGGGTCAGCCCCAGCATTTT.

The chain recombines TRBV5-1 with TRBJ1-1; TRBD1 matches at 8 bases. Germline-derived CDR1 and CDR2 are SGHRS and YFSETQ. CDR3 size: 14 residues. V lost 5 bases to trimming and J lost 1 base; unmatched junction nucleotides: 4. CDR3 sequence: CASRYGTGNTEAFF. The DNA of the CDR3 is TGCGCCAGCAGATACGGGACAGGGAACACTGAAGCTTTCTTT.

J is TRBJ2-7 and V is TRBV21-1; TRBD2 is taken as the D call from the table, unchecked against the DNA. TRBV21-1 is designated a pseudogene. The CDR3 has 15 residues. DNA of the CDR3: TGTGCCAGCAGCAAAGAGAATGCGGGATCCTACGAGCAGTACTTC. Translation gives CASSKENAGSYEQYF.

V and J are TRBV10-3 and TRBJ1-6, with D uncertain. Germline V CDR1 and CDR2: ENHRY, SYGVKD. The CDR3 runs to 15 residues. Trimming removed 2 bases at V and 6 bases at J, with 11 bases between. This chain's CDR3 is CAISEQQAGNSPLHF. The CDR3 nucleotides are TGTGCCATCAGTGAGCAGCAGGCGGGTAATTCACCCCTCCACTTT.

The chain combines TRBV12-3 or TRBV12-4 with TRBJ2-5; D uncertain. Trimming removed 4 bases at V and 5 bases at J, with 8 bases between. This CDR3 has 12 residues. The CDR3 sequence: CASSSSPETQYF. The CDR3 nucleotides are TGTGCCAGCAGTTCAAGCCCGGAGACCCAGTACTTC.

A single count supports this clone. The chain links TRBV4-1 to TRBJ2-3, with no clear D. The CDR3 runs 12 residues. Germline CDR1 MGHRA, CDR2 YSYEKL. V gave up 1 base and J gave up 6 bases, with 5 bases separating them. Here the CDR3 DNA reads TGCGCCAGCAGCCAAGCCATGGATACGCAGTATTTT. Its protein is CASSQAMDTQYF.

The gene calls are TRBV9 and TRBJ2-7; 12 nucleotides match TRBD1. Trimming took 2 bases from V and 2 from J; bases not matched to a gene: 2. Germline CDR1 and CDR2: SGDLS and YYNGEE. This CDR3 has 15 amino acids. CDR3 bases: TGTGCCAGCAGCGTCGGGACAGGGGGCCCCTACGAGCAGTACTTC. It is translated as CASSVGTGGPYEQYF.

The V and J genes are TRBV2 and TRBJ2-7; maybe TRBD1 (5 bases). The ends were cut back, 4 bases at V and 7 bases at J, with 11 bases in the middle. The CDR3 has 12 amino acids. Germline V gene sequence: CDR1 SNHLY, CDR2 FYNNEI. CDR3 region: CASSGSGREQYF. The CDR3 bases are TGTGCCAGCAGTGGGTCAGGGCGGGAGCAGTACTTC.

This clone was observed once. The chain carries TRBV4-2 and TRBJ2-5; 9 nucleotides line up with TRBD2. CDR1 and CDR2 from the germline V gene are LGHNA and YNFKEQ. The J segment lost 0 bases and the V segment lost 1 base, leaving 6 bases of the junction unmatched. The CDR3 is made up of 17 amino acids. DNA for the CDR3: TGTGCCAGCAGCCAAGTCGGCGGGGGGGGCTACCAAGAGACCCAGTACTTC. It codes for CASSQVGGGGYQETQYF.

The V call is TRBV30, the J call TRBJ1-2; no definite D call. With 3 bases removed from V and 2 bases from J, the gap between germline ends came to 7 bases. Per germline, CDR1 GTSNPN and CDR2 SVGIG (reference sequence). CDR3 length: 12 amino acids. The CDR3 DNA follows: TGTGCCTGGAGCACAGTCAACTATGGCTACACCTTC. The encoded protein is CAWSTVNYGYTF.

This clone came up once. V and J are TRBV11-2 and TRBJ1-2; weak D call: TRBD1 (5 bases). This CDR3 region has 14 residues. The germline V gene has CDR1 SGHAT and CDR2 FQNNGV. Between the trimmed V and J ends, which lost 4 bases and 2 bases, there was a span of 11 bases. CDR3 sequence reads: CASSSGFVNYGYTF. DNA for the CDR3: TGTGCCAGCAGCTCAGGGTTCGTCAACTATGGCTACACCTTC.

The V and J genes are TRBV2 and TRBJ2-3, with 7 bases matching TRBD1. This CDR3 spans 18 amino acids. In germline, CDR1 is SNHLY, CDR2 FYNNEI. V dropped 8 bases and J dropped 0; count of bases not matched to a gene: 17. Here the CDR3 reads CASSLKQGKLTSTDTQYF. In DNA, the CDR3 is TGTGCCAGCTCCCTGAAACAGGGGAAGCTCACTAGCACAGATACGCAGTATTTT.